This T cell receptor beta chain was sequenced for a study of blood T cell repertoires in COVID-19. Overall study: Collection of acute and convalescent COVID-19 samples took place in the United States, Italy and Spain.

The germline V gene encodes CDR1 GTSNPN and CDR2 SVGIG (reference sequence). The CDR3 has 15 residues. V lost 1 base and J lost 3; bases outside the gene matches: 6. Produced via immunoSEQ multiplex PCR; TCRdb's table is partial and in-frame only. Of 130,000 to 150,000 clones detected, roughly 82% appear once; the ten largest clones hold 4.5% to 5.5%. This clone was observed once. The rearrangement uses TRBV30 and TRBJ2-5; 9 nucleotides match TRBD1. This TCR was sampled from a human donor in a cohort sampled during active COVID-19. Sequenced: peripheral blood. The CDR3 protein is CAWSGGQGAKETQYF. As DNA, the CDR3 is TGTGCCTGGAGTGGGGGACAGGGAGCCAAAGAGACCCAGTACTTC.